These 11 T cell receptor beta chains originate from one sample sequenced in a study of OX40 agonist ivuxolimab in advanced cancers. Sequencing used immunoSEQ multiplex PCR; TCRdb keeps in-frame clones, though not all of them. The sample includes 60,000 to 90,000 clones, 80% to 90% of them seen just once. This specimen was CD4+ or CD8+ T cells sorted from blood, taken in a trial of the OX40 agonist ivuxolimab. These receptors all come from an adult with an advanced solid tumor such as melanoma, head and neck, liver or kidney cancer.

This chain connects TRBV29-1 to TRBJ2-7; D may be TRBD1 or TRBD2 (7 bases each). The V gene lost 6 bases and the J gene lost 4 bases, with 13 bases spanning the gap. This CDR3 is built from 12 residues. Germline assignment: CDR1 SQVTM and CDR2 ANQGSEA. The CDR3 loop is CSVGQGGYEQYF. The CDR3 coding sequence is TGCAGCGTCGGCCAGGGGGGGTACGAGCAGTACTTC.

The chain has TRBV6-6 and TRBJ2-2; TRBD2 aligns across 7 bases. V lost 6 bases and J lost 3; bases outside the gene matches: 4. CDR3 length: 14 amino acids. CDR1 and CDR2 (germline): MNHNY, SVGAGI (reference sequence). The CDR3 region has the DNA TGTGCCAGCAGACAGCGGGACCACACCGGGGAGCTGTTTTTT. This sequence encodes CASRQRDHTGELFF.

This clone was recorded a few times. The CDR3 DNA is TGTGCCAGCAGCCGCCCTCTTAATGGCGAGCAGTACTTC. Its translation is CASSRPLNGEQYF. The rearrangement links TRBV28 to TRBJ2-7; no definite D call. This CDR3 is built from 13 residues. Germline V CDR1 and CDR2: MDHEN, SYDVKM. Trimming removed 6 bases from V and 6 bases from J, with 15 bases in between.

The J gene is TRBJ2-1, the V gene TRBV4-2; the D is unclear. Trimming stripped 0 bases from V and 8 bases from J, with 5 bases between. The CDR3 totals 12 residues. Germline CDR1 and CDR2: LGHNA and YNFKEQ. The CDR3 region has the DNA TGTGCCAGCAGCCAAGAGGGCCATGAGCAGTTCTTC. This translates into CASSQEGHEQFF.

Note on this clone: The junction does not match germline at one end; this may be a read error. The DNA of the CDR3 is TGTGCTAGCAGCTTGGGAGCGGGGTCCACCGGGGAGCTGTTTTTT. Residues: CASSLGAGSTGELFF. This chain links TRBV7-7 with TRBJ2-2; TRBD2 matches at 7 bases. Germline CDR1 and CDR2: SSHAT and FNYEAQ (reference sequence). CDR3 size: 15 residues.

The CDR3 is CASSLTGSRNTIYF. DNA for the CDR3: TGTGCCAGCAGTTTGACAGGGTCCCGAAACACCATATATTTT. The chain is built from TRBV27 and TRBJ1-3, with TRBD1 identical over 7 bases. Trimming removed 3 bases from V and 5 bases from J; junction bases left unmatched: 4. In germline, CDR1 is MNHEY, CDR2 SMNVEV (reference sequence). This CDR3 contains 14 residues.

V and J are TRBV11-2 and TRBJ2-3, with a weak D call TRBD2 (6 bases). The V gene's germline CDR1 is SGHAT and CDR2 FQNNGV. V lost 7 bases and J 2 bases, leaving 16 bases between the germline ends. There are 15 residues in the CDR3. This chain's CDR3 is CASTLLASHTDTQYF. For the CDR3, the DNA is TGTGCCAGCACACTACTAGCATCACACACAGATACGCAGTATTTT.

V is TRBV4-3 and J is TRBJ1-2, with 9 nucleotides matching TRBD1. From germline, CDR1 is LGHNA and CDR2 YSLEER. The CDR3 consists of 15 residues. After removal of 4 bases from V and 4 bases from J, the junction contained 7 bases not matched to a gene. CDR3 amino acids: CASSPRTGDSYGYTF. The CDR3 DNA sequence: TGCGCCAGCAGCCCACGGACAGGGGATAGCTATGGCTACACCTTC.

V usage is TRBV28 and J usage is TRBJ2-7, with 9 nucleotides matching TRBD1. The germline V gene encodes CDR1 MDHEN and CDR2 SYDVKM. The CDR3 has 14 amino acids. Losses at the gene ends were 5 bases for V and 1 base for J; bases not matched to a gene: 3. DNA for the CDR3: TGTGCCAGCAGTGGGACAGGGAGTTCCTACGAGCAGTACTTC. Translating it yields CASSGTGSSYEQYF.

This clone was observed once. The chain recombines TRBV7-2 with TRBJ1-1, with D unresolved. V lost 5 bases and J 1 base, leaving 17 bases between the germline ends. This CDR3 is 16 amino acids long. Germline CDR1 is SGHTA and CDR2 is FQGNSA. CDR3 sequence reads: CASSPRLRAENTEAFF. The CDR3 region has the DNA TGTGCCAGCAGCCCCCGTTTACGTGCGGAGAACACTGAAGCTTTCTTT.

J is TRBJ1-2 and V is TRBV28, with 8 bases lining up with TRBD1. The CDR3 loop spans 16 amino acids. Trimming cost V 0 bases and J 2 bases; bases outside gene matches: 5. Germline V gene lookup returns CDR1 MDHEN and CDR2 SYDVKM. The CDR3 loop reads CASSLWDREINYGYTF. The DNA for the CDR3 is TGTGCCAGCAGTTTATGGGACAGGGAGATCAACTATGGCTACACCTTC.